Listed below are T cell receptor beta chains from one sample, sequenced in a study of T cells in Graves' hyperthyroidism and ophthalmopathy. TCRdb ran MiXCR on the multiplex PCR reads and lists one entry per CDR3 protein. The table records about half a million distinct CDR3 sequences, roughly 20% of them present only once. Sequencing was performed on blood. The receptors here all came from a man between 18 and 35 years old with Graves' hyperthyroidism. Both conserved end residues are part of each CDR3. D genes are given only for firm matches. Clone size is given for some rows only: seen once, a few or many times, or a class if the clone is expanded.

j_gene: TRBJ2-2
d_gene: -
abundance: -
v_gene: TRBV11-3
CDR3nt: TGTGCCAGCAGCCCCCCCGCAGCGAACACCGGGGAGCTGTTTTTT
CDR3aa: CASSPPAANTGELFF

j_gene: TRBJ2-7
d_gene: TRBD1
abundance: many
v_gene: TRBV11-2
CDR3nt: TGTGCCAGCAGCTCAATAGGGACAGCCTACGAGCAGTACTTC
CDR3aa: CASSSIGTAYEQYF

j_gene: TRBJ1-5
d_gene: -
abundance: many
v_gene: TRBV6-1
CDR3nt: TGTGCCAGCAGTGCGGGAACCTTAAATCAGCCCCAGCATTTT
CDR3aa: CASSAGTLNQPQHF

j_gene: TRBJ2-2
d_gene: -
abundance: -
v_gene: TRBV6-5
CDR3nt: TGTGCCAGCAGTTTCGGGGGCCAGCTGTTTTTT
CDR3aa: CASSFGGQLFF

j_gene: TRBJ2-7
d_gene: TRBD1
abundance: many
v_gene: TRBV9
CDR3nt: TGTGCCAGCAGCCGGGGACAGGACAGCTCCTACGAGCAGTACTTC
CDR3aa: CASSRGQDSSYEQYF

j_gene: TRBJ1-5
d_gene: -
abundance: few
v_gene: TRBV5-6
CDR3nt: TGTGCCAGCAGCTTGGGGCCCGGGGCCAATCAGCCCCAGCATTTT
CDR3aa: CASSLGPGANQPQHF

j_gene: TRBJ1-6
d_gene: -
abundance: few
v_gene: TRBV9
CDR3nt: TGTGCCAGCAGCGTAGGTGGTGAGGACAGCTCCTCACCCCTCCACTTT
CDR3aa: CASSVGGEDSSSPLHF

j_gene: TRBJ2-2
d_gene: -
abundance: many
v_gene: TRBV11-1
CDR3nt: TGTGCCAGCAGCTTACCCCCTTTGGTAGTTAACACCGGGGAGCTGTTTTTT
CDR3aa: CASSLPPLVVNTGELFF

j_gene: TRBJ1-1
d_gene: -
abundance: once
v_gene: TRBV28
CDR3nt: TGTGCCACGGACGGGGCCACTGAAGCTTTCTTT
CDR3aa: CATDGATEAFF

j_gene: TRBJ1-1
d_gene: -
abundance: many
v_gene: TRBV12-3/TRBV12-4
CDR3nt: TGTGCCAGCATTTGGGCGGGAAGCATGAACACTGAAGCTTTCTTT
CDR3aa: CASIWAGSMNTEAFF

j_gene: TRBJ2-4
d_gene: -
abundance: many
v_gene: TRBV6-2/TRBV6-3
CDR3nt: TGTGCCAGCAGTGAGCCCAACATTCAGTACTTC
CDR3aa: CASSEPNIQYF

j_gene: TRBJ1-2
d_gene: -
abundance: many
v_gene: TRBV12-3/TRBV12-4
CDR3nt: TGTGCCAGCAGCCTCCAGGGGACAAACTATGGCTACACCTTC
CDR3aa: CASSLQGTNYGYTF

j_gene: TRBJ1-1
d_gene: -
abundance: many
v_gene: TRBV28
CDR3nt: TGTGCCAGCAGCCCTCTTCTTCAGGGCAACACTGAAGCTTTCTTT
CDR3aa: CASSPLLQGNTEAFF

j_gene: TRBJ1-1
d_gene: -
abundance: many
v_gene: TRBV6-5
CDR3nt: TGTGCCAGCAGTTACTCGCTTGGGGCCGCGAGCGGTTTCTTT
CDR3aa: CASSYSLGAASGFF

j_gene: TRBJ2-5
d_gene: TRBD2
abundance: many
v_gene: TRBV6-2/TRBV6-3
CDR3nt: TGTGCCAGCAGCAAGGGGGGACTAGGCTATCCCCCACAAGAGACCCAGTACTTC
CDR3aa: CASSKGGLGYPPQETQYF

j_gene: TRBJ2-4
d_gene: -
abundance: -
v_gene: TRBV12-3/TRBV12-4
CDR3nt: TGTGCCAGCAGTACCCAGGCTAAAGCTGGGTACTTC
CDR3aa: CASSTQAKAGYF

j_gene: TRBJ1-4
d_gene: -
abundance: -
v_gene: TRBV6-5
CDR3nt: TGTGCCAGCAGTTACTCGCAGGGTTTGGAAAAACTGTTTTTT
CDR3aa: CASSYSQGLEKLFF

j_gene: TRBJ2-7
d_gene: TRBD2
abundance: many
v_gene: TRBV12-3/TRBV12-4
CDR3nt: TGTGCCAGCAGTCGGACTAGCGGGGGGGCCGACGAGCAGTACTTC
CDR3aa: CASSRTSGGADEQYF

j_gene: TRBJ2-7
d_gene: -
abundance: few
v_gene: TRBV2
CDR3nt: TGTGCCAGCAGGTTCGATTTGGGTCGCGAGCAGTACTTC
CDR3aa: CASRFDLGREQYF

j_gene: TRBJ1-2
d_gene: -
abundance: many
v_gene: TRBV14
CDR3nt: TGTGCCAGCAGCCAAGTACCGCCAGGCGACAACTATGGCTACACCTTC
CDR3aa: CASSQVPPGDNYGYTF

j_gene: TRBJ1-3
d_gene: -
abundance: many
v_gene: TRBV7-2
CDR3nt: TGTGCCAGCAGCTTAGCACGGGGCTCTGGAAACACCATATATTTT
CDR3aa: CASSLARGSGNTIYF

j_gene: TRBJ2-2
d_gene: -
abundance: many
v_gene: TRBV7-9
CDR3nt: TGTGCCAGCAGCTTCGGACGGAGCGGGGAGCTGTTTTTT
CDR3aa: CASSFGRSGELFF

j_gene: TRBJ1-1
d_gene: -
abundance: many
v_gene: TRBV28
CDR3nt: TGTGCCAGCAGAGGACCCCGGGATGTGAACACTGAAGCTTTCTTT
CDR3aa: CASRGPRDVNTEAFF

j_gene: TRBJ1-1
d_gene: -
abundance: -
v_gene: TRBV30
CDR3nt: TGTGCCTGGAGCAACGGACTGGGCACTGAAGCTTTCTTT
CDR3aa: CAWSNGLGTEAFF

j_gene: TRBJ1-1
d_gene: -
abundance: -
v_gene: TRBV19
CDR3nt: TGTGCCAGTAGTCCGTCGACACCTAACACTGAAGCTTTCTTT
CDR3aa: CASSPSTPNTEAFF

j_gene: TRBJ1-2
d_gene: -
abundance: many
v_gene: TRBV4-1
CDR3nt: TGCGCCAGCAGCCAAGCAACGGGAAACTATGGCTACACCTTC
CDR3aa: CASSQATGNYGYTF

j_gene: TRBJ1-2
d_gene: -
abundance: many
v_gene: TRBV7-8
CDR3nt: TGTGCCAGCAGTCCGGACGGCTATGGCTACACCTTC
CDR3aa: CASSPDGYGYTF

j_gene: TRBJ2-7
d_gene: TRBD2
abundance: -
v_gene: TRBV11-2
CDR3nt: TGTGCCAGTGAACTAGCGGGAGACTCCTACGAGCAGTACTTC
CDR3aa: CASELAGDSYEQYF

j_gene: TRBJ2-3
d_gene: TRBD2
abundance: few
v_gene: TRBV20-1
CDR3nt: TGCAGTGCTACACGAGCGGGGCCTAGCACAGATACGCAGTATTTT
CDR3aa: CSATRAGPSTDTQYF

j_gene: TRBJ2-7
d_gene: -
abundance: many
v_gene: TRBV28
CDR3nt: TGTGCCAGCAGTCGTCGACAGCCTACCTACGAGCAGTACTTC
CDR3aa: CASSRRQPTYEQYF

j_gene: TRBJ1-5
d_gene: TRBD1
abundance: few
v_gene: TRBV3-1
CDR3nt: TGTGCCAGCAGCCTAAGGGACAGAGAGTATAGCAATCAGCCCCAGCATTTT
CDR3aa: CASSLRDREYSNQPQHF